The 19 T cell receptor beta chains below all came from one sample that was sequenced in a study of graft-versus-host responses after intestinal transplantation. Which antigens these TCRs recognize remains unknown. TCRdb's copy holds only in-frame clones and misses some; the assay was immunoSEQ multiplex PCR. The sample has around 100,000 clones, roughly 87% seen once; the top ten hold approximately 0.88%. The specimen comprised unstimulated CD4+ T cells sorted from spleen or lymph node cells, sampled before intestinal transplant. The receptors originated from a human donor who received an intestinal transplant.

The V gene is TRBV5-4, the J gene TRBJ2-2; maybe TRBD1 (6 bases). Germline V CDR1 and CDR2: SGHNT, YYREEE (reference sequence). V lost 0 bases and J lost 0, with 9 bases in between. This CDR3 region has 16 residues. CDR3 amino acids: CASSLVHRANTGELFF. The CDR3 DNA follows: TGTGCCAGCAGCTTGGTGCACAGGGCGAACACCGGGGAGCTGTTTTTT.

The sample holds a few counts of this clone. The chain uses TRBV2 and TRBJ2-5, with TRBD2 identical over 7 bases. Trimming cost V 5 bases and J 1 base; bases outside gene matches: 4. Germline CDR1 reads SNHLY; CDR2 reads FYNNEI. The CDR3 contains 14 residues. The CDR3: CASSFLAVQETQYF. CDR3 nucleotides: TGTGCCAGCAGTTTTCTAGCGGTCCAAGAGACCCAGTACTTC.

This clone has a handful of counts. J is TRBJ1-1 and V is TRBV6-5; no reliable D call. CDR3 length: 13 amino acids. The V end lost 4 bases, the J end lost 4 bases, and 10 bases lay between the germline ends. Germline assignment: CDR1 MNHEY and CDR2 SVGAGI. CDR3 coding DNA: TGTGCCAGCAGTTCTTTCGGGAGCACTGAAGCTTTCTTT. This codes for CASSSFGSTEAFF.

The rearrangement links TRBV11-2 to TRBJ1-5; 7 bases match TRBD1. Germline lookup yields CDR1 SGHAT and CDR2 FQNNGV. The CDR3 has 15 residues. The ends lost 4 bases at V and 5 bases at J; junction bases unmatched: 8. CDR3 protein: CASSSGQAHDQPQHF. The DNA of the CDR3 is TGTGCCAGCAGCTCCGGACAGGCTCATGATCAGCCCCAGCATTTT.

The chain links TRBV19 to TRBJ1-6, with 9 bases matching TRBD1. This CDR3 comprises 16 residues. The V gene's germline CDR1 is LNHDA and CDR2 SQIVND (reference sequence). Germline trimming cut 4 bases from V and 10 bases from J; bases unmatched to any gene: 11. CDR3 sequence (DNA): TGTGCCAGTAGTAGACCGGGACAGGGTGGAAAGTCACCCCTCCACTTT. It yields the protein CASSRPGQGGKSPLHF.

This clone came up once. This chain connects TRBV11-3 to TRBJ2-2, with TRBD1 matching over 7 bases. The germline gives CDR1 SGHNT, CDR2 YENEEA. The CDR3 is 14 residues long. Losses at the gene ends were 5 bases for V and 6 bases for J; bases not matched to a gene: 6. DNA for the CDR3: TGTGCCAGCAGCCGGGACAGATCCGCCGGGGAGCTGTTTTTT. Protein sequence: CASSRDRSAGELFF.

Only one count was recorded for this clone. The chain is built from TRBV5-4 and TRBJ1-6; D may be TRBD1 (6 bases). There are 14 residues in the CDR3. Trimming pared 3 bases from V and 9 bases from J, leaving 13 bases between. CDR1 and CDR2 (germline): SGHNT, YYREEE (reference sequence). In DNA form, the CDR3 reads TGTGCCAGCAGCTACAGGGAAGGAAGTTCACCCCTCCACTTT. Its translation is CASSYREGSSPLHF.

The rearrangement joins TRBV11-1 to TRBJ2-1; 10 bases are a match to TRBD2. The germline CDR1 and CDR2 sequences are SGHAT and FQDESV (reference sequence). V shed 6 bases, J shed 6 bases, and the junction held 11 bases outside the gene matches. The CDR3 runs to 16 residues. CDR3 bases: TGTGCCAGCAGACGGCCGGGACTAGCGACGGCCAATGAGCAGTTCTTC. It encodes CASRRPGLATANEQFF.

V usage is TRBV7-2 and J usage is TRBJ1-5, with 10 bases that match TRBD1. Germline loops: CDR1 SGHTA, CDR2 FQGNSA. This CDR3 has 13 amino acids. V shed 5 bases and J 7 bases; nucleotides not matched to a gene: 2. CDR3 protein: CASSGQGGQPQHF. The CDR3 region has the DNA TGTGCCAGCAGCGGACAGGGGGGACAGCCCCAGCATTTT.

The chain is built from TRBV6-6 and TRBJ1-5; D gene ambiguous. The V gene's germline CDR1 is MNHNY and CDR2 SVGAGI (reference sequence). V was shortened by 5 bases and J by 4 bases, with 15 bases between the two germline ends. The CDR3 is 15 amino acids. This CDR3 is CASSPGPGTNQPQHF. CDR3 nucleotide sequence: TGTGCCAGCAGTCCAGGACCGGGTACAAATCAGCCCCAGCATTTT.

This chain joins TRBV7-2 and TRBJ2-1, with TRBD2 matching 7 bases. Germline V gene lookup returns CDR1 SGHTA and CDR2 FQGNSA. J was trimmed by 7 bases and V by 3 bases; bases with no gene match: 9. CDR3 length: 15 residues. CDR3 in DNA: TGTGCCAGCAGCTTCCGAGCGGGACCCTTGAATGAGCAGTTCTTC. It yields the protein CASSFRAGPLNEQFF.

The gene calls are TRBV11-1 and TRBJ2-6; TRBD2 matches at 7 bases. Per germline, CDR1 SGHAT and CDR2 FQDESV (reference sequence). Trimming removed 3 bases from V and 3 bases from J; junction bases left unmatched: 8. The CDR3 length is 17 residues. CDR3 residues: CASSFPSGTSGANVLTF. CDR3 coding DNA: TGTGCCAGCAGCTTCCCCAGCGGGACGAGTGGGGCCAACGTCCTGACTTTC.

A single count supports this clone. This chain connects TRBV29-1 to TRBJ2-5; perhaps D is TRBD1 or TRBD2 (6 bases each). Per the germline V gene, CDR1 is SQVTM and CDR2 is ANQGSEA. V lost 2 bases and J lost 5, with 12 bases in between. This CDR3 comprises 13 residues. DNA for the CDR3: TGCAGCGTTGAATCCAGAGGGGGGGAGACCCAGTACTTC. Residues: CSVESRGGETQYF.

J is TRBJ2-1 and V is TRBV7-7; 9 nucleotides agree with TRBD1. The CDR3 runs to 15 residues. Germline V gene lookup returns CDR1 SSHAT and CDR2 FNYEAQ (reference sequence). V was clipped by 5 bases and J by 1 base; unmatched bases: 3. As DNA, the CDR3 is TGTGCCAGCAGCACGGGACAGGGATCCTACAATGAGCAGTTCTTC. Its translation is CASSTGQGSYNEQFF.

J is TRBJ1-5 and V is TRBV19; D may be TRBD1 (5 bases). The germline gives CDR1 LNHDA, CDR2 SQIVND (reference sequence). This CDR3 comprises 12 residues. V was pared by 8 bases and J by 2 bases, with 7 bases between. The CDR3 loop reads CASQGGNQPQHF. The CDR3 DNA sequence: TGTGCCAGTCAGGGAGGCAATCAGCCCCAGCATTTT.

This chain links TRBV28 with TRBJ2-7; 7 nucleotides line up with TRBD2. Germline CDR1 is MDHEN and CDR2 is SYDVKM. Trimming took 3 bases from V and 0 from J; bases not matched to a gene: 8. The CDR3 has 16 amino acids. The CDR3 DNA reads as TGTGCCAGCAGTTTCTCCCTAGCGGTCCTCTCCTACGAGCAGTACTTC. Its translation: CASSFSLAVLSYEQYF.

The chain has TRBV25-1 and TRBJ1-3; no firm D call. This CDR3 comprises 13 residues. Deletions cut 6 bases from V and 3 bases from J, with 9 bases between. The germline CDR1 and CDR2 sequences are MGHDK and SYGVNS. The CDR3 DNA follows: TGTGCCAGCAGATATTCTGGTGGAAACACCATATATTTT. Translated, it gives CASRYSGGNTIYF.

The J gene is TRBJ2-1, the V gene TRBV6-5, with a tentative D call TRBD1 (5 bases). Between the trimmed V and J ends, which lost 3 bases and 4 bases, there was a span of 16 bases. CDR1 is MNHEY and CDR2 is SVGAGI in the germline V gene. This CDR3 has 16 residues. CDR3 protein: CASSYGAPLGYNEQFF. CDR3 bases: TGTGCCAGCAGTTATGGGGCACCCCTAGGGTACAATGAGCAGTTCTTC.

This sequence joins TRBV5-4 and TRBJ2-3; D uncertain. V gave up 4 bases and J gave up 2 bases, with 8 bases separating them. Per germline, CDR1 SGHNT and CDR2 YYREEE (reference sequence). The CDR3 spans 13 residues. The CDR3 loop reads CASSLTHTDTQYF. The CDR3 bases are TGTGCCAGCAGCCTAACCCACACAGATACGCAGTATTTT.